These 24 T cell receptor beta chains originate from one sample sequenced in a study of regulatory T cells in long-lasting Graves disease. In building TCR beta libraries, iRepertoire HTBI primers were used together with Arm-PCR of CDR3 regions. Each CDR3 protein is one row after TCRdb ran MiXCR on the multiplex PCR reads. The data contain around 450,000 distinct CDR3 sequences, roughly 17% of them singletons. The time point: newly diagnosed GD, antithyroid drugs for less than 3 months. RNA from PBMCs was the source of the TCR library. This sample also belongs to another study, concerning T cells in Graves' hyperthyroidism and ophthalmopathy.

Source: peripheral blood mononuclear cells (PBMCs), taken at new diagnosis, from a patient treated with antithyroid drugs. The receptors derive from a man between 40 and 49 years old with Graves disease.

As for this clonotype: One base away lies a much larger clone, so this may be a sequencing read error. The DNA is omitted, as the CDR3 cannot be located on it reliably, and the CDR3 follows TCRdb's listing. The CDR3 spells CSAPANYGCTF. The V and J genes are TRBV20-1 and TRBJ1-2; the listed D gene, TRBD1, was not tested against the DNA. CDR1 DFQATT and CDR2 SNEGSKA come from the germline V gene (reference sequence). The CDR3 length is 11 residues, termini included.

This clonotype was observed a handful of times. V is TRBV7-2 and J is TRBJ2-5; a weak D match, TRBD2 (5 bases). V lost 1 base and J lost 4, with 13 bases in between. CDR1 and CDR2 (germline): SGHTA, FQGNSA. The CDR3 sequence is 15 residues long. The CDR3 DNA follows: TGTGCCAGCAGCTTAGACGGACTCGGAAGAGAGACCCAGTACTTC. It specifies CASSLDGLGRETQYF. Full variable domain (rest looked up from reference TRBV7-2 and TRBJ2-5): GAGVSQSPSNKVTEKGKDVELRCDPISGHTALYWYRQSLGQGLEFLIYFQGNSAPDKSGLPSDRFSAERTGGSVSTLTIQRTQQEDSAVYLCASSLDGLGRETQYFGPGTRLLVL.

On this clonotype: This may be a read error: a much more frequent sequence differs by one nucleotide. This chain uses TRBV11-2 with TRBJ1-1; D is undetermined. The germline V gene encodes CDR1 SGHAT and CDR2 FQNNGV. The CDR3 extends over 13 amino acids. The CDR3 loop is CAGSLHFGSEAFF. Written as DNA, the CDR3 is TGTGCCGGCAGCTTACATTTTGGCAGTGAAGCTTTCTTT. Full variable domain (outside the CDR3, taken from reference TRBV11-2 and TRBJ1-1): EAGVAQSPRYKIIEKRQSVAFWCNPISGHATLYWYQQILGQGPKLLIQFQNNGVVDDSQLPKDRFSAERLKGVDSTLKIQPAKLEDSAVYLCAGSLHFGSEAFFGQGTRLTVV.

The sample holds many counts of this clonotype. This sequence joins TRBV5-1 and TRBJ2-7, with 9 bases lining up with TRBD1. Trimming cost V 3 bases and J 6 bases; bases outside gene matches: 4. The CDR3 totals 13 residues. Germline CDR1 SGHRS, CDR2 YFSETQ. Here the CDR3 DNA reads TGCGCCAGCAGCTGGGGACAGGGCGGCGAGCAGTACTTC. Amino acid sequence: CASSWGQGGEQYF.

This clonotype occurred many times. This chain uses TRBV18 with TRBJ2-1, with D uncertain. The germline V gene has CDR1 KGHSH and CDR2 LQKENI. The CDR3 runs 15 residues. Trimming shortened V by 3 bases and J by 0 bases, and 9 bases separated the two germline ends. The CDR3 nucleotides are TGTGCCAGCTCACCCATGCTATCCTCCTACAATGAGCAGTTCTTC. The encoded protein is CASSPMLSSYNEQFF.

There are many counts of this clonotype. The chain is built from TRBV3-1 and TRBJ2-7; no clear D gene. V shed 4 bases and J shed 1 base, with 8 bases lying between them. This CDR3 region has 13 residues. Germline CDR1 LGHDT, CDR2 YNNKEL (reference sequence). CDR3 loop: CASSRRRSYEQYF. CDR3 sequence (DNA): TGTGCCAGCAGCCGGCGGAGATCCTACGAGCAGTACTTC.

The chain combines TRBV12-3 or TRBV12-4 with TRBJ2-1; 9 bases align to TRBD2. The CDR3 covers 15 residues. Germline trimming cut 2 bases from V and 7 bases from J; bases unmatched to any gene: 6. As DNA, the CDR3 is TGTGCCAGCAGTTTAAAGCGGGAGGTTAGGAATGAGCAGTTCTTC. It translates to CASSLKREVRNEQFF.

In this sample, this clonotype turned up many times. The chain employs TRBV3-1 and TRBJ2-5, with TRBD2 matching over 10 bases. The V gene end was trimmed by 4 bases and the J gene end by 2 bases; junction bases not matched to a gene: 7. Germline CDR1 LGHDT, CDR2 YNNKEL (reference sequence). The CDR3 runs to 16 residues. This chain's CDR3 is CASSRPGLARQETQYF. CDR3 DNA: TGTGCCAGCAGCCGCCCGGGACTAGCGCGACAAGAGACCCAGTACTTC.

The chain couples TRBV9 to TRBJ2-1; the D gene is possibly TRBD2 (5 bases). Deletions cut 3 bases from V and 11 bases from J, with 9 bases between. The CDR3 is 11 amino acids. Germline-derived CDR1 and CDR2 are SGDLS and YYNGEE. CDR3 protein: CASSAGGQQFF. CDR3 DNA: TGTGCCAGCAGCGCAGGAGGTCAGCAGTTCTTC.

This chain joins TRBV27 and TRBJ2-7; D gene uncertain. This CDR3 has 14 amino acids. CDR1 MNHEY and CDR2 SMNVEV come from the germline V gene (reference sequence). V lost 3 bases and J lost 0, with 9 bases in between. CDR3: CASSFTASSYEQYF. For the CDR3, the DNA is TGTGCCAGCAGTTTCACGGCTAGCTCCTACGAGCAGTACTTC.

This clonotype was seen at least ten times. The chain links TRBV30 to TRBJ2-1; TRBD2 matches 11 bases. This CDR3 comprises 16 residues. Germline V gene data show CDR1 as GTSNPN and CDR2 as SVGIG (reference sequence). V gave up 3 bases and J gave up 2 bases; unmatched junction bases: 6. The CDR3 protein is CAWSPGTSGAYNEQFF. The CDR3 coding sequence is TGTGCCTGGAGCCCCGGGACTAGCGGTGCCTACAATGAGCAGTTCTTC.

This clonotype has ten or more counts. The DNA of the CDR3 is TGTGCCATCAGTGAGTCTGCCGGTGGTGCTGGGGCCAACGTCCTGACTTTC. Translating gives CAISESAGGAGANVLTF. The J gene is TRBJ2-6, the V gene TRBV10-3, with no clear D. There are 17 residues in the CDR3. Germline V gene sequence: CDR1 ENHRY, CDR2 SYGVKD. The V gene lost 0 bases and the J gene lost 2 bases, with 11 bases spanning the gap.

This clonotype was picked up a small number of times. V usage is TRBV7-2 and J usage is TRBJ2-7; no clear D. Trimming removed 4 bases from V and 2 bases from J, with 9 bases in between. The CDR3 covers 13 residues. Germline loops: CDR1 SGHTA, CDR2 FQGNSA. CDR3 region: CASSSRMTYEQYF. CDR3 in DNA: TGTGCCAGCAGCTCCCGCATGACCTACGAGCAGTACTTC.

This clonotype was counted ten times or more. The genes are TRBV29-1 and TRBJ2-7, with 11 bases lining up with TRBD2. This CDR3 comprises 12 residues. Trimming took 3 bases from V and 6 from J; bases not matched to a gene: 1. The germline CDR1 and CDR2 sequences are SQVTM and ANQGSEA. In DNA, the CDR3 is TGCAGCGTTGACCTAGCGGGAGGCGAGCAGTACTTC. This gives the protein CSVDLAGGEQYF.

This clonotype was found many times. The gene calls are TRBV11-2 and TRBJ2-5; perhaps TRBD2 as D (5 bases). CDR1 SGHAT and CDR2 FQNNGV come from the germline V gene. Trimming pared 1 base from V and 5 bases from J, leaving 20 bases between. This CDR3 is built from 17 residues. The CDR3, as DNA: TGTGCCAGCAGCTTAGTATCAGGCCTAGCCTCACGGGAGACCCAGTACTTC. Protein: CASSLVSGLASRETQYF. Together with reference TRBV11-2 and TRBJ2-5, the CDR3 gives the full variable domain: EAGVAQSPRYKIIEKRQSVAFWCNPISGHATLYWYQQILGQGPKLLIQFQNNGVVDDSQLPKDRFSAERLKGVDSTLKIQPAKLEDSAVYLCASSLVSGLASRETQYFGPGTRLLVL.

Comments on this clonotype: This clone may be a read error of a much larger clone one base away. The chain couples TRBV13 to TRBJ2-6; possible D gene TRBD1, 5 bases. Germline V gene lookup returns CDR1 PRHDT and CDR2 FYEKMQ (reference sequence). The CDR3 covers 15 residues. CDR3 in DNA: TGTGCCAGCAGTCCCACCCCCTCTGGGGCCAACGTCCCGACTTTC. Residues: CASSPTPSGANVPTF. Using reference TRBV13 and TRBJ2-6 for the parts outside the CDR3, the full variable domain is AAGVIQSPRHLIKEKRETATLKCYPIPRHDTVYWYQQGPGQDPQFLISFYEKMQSDKGSIPDRFSAQQFSDYHSELNMSSLELGDSALYFCASSPTPSGANVPTFGAGSRLTVL.

This clonotype was seen many times. The V call is TRBV24-1, the J call TRBJ2-5; D unclear. V shed 7 bases and J shed 2 bases, with 19 bases lying between them. Germline V lookup: CDR1 KGHDR, CDR2 SFDVKD. The CDR3 covers 16 residues. DNA for the CDR3: TGTGCCACCAGGGAAAGCTCGTCCAATCAACAAGAGACCCAGTACTTC. Encoded protein: CATRESSSNQQETQYF.

With respect to this clonotype: A far larger clone is one nucleotide away, so this likely arose from a read error. The chain is built from TRBV28 and TRBJ2-5; tentatively, D is TRBD2 (5 bases). CDR3 size: 15 residues. CDR1 and CDR2 (germline): MDHEN, SYDVKM. The CDR3 DNA reads as TGTGCCAGCAGCCTTGCTGGCGGGTCACAAGAGACCCAGCACTTC. This gives the protein CASSLAGGSQETQHF. The whole variable domain, remainder taken from reference TRBV28 and TRBJ2-5, is DVKVTQSSRYLVKRTGEKVFLECVQDMDHENMFWYRQDPGLGLRLIYFSYDVKMKEKGDIPEGYSVSREKKERFSLILESASTNQTSMYLCASSLAGGSQETQHFGPGTRLLVL.

This clonotype has a handful of counts. The V gene is TRBV2, the J gene TRBJ1-3; tentatively, D is TRBD1 (6 bases). V was trimmed by 5 bases and J by 3 bases, leaving 23 bases between them. Germline CDR1 reads SNHLY; CDR2 reads FYNNEI. This CDR3 comprises 18 residues. The CDR3 region is CASSSPRGAGAIGNTIYF. CDR3 sequence (DNA): TGTGCCAGCAGTTCCCCGAGGGGGGCAGGGGCGATTGGAAACACCATATATTTT.

This clonotype was picked up a small number of times. The chain has TRBV27 and TRBJ2-1; 9 nucleotides line up with TRBD2. Germline lookup yields CDR1 MNHEY and CDR2 SMNVEV (reference sequence). This CDR3 is built from 15 residues. J lost 0 bases, V lost 6 bases, and 3 bases had no gene match. The CDR3 loop reads CASRNSGGSYNEQFF. The CDR3 region has the DNA TGTGCCAGCAGAAATAGCGGGGGCTCCTACAATGAGCAGTTCTTC.

Ten or more counts support this clonotype. This chain uses TRBV28 with TRBJ2-5; no firm D call. V lost 7 bases and J 3 bases, leaving 6 bases between the germline ends. The V gene's germline CDR1 is MDHEN and CDR2 SYDVKM. The CDR3 loop spans 11 amino acids. The CDR3 here is CASKLEETQYF. For the CDR3, the DNA is TGTGCCAGCAAGTTGGAAGAGACCCAGTACTTC.

The chain employs TRBV19 and TRBJ1-2; D gene uncertain. Trimming removed 7 bases from V and 4 bases from J, with 13 bases in between. This CDR3 contains 13 residues. Germline V gives CDR1 LNHDA, CDR2 SQIVND (reference sequence). The CDR3 DNA reads TGTGCCAGTAATCTTCGAGGCAGCTATGGCTACACCTTC. Translated, it gives CASNLRGSYGYTF.

The chain recombines TRBV5-1 with TRBJ2-2; 7 bases are shared with TRBD1. Germline lookup yields CDR1 SGHRS and CDR2 YFSETQ. After removal of 4 bases from V and 3 bases from J, the junction contained 3 bases not matched to a gene. The CDR3 runs to 14 residues. The CDR3 sequence is CASSPTGYTGELFF. The CDR3 DNA follows: TGCGCCAGCAGCCCGACAGGGTACACCGGGGAGCTGTTTTTT.

The chain recombines TRBV10-1 with TRBJ2-7; D remains ambiguous. The germline CDR1 and CDR2 sequences are WNHNN and SYGVQD (reference sequence). V lost 2 bases, J lost 0 bases, and 8 bases lay in between. This CDR3 contains 14 residues. The CDR3 sequence: CASSEGKDSYEQYF. The DNA for the CDR3 is TGCGCCAGCAGTGAGGGCAAAGACTCCTACGAGCAGTACTTC.